This T cell receptor (beta chain) stems from a study of blood T cell repertoires in COVID-19. TCRdb's table, derived via immunoSEQ multiplex PCR, lists solely in-frame clones and lacks some. Altogether around 100,000 clones are present, around 80% being singletons, with the ten largest covering approximately 25%. V lost 5 bases, J lost 7 bases, and 3 bases stayed unmatched. The CDR3 consists of 13 residues. Germline assignment: CDR1 SNHLY and CDR2 FYNNEI. The specimen sequenced was peripheral blood. The chain combines TRBV2 with TRBJ1-5; 9 positions match TRBD1. The source is a human donor in a cohort sampled during active COVID-19. The CDR3, as DNA: TGTGCCAGCAGTTGGACAGGGGACCAGCCCCAGCATTTT. Protein sequence: CASSWTGDQPQHF.